The source of this T cell receptor beta chain is a study of T cells after yellow fever vaccination. Study-wide points: The booster saw the reappearance of most primary-vaccination clones (about 95% CD4, 80% to 90% CD8).

This clonotype turned up a few times. What it binds is not known. Germline assignment: CDR1 MNHNS and CDR2 SASEGT. This CDR3 has 16 residues. V dropped 6 bases and J dropped 4 bases, with 19 bases sitting between them. MiXCR was run by TCRdb on the 5' RACE reads, yielding one entry per CDR3 protein. The repertoire holds roughly 340,000 distinct CDR3 sequences, with over 8% as singletons. Specimen: PBMCs, collected on the day of the first yellow fever vaccination. The receptor was isolated from a man aged 18 to 35 who received the YFV17D yellow fever vaccine. The rearrangement uses TRBV6-1 and TRBJ1-5; D might be TRBD1 (5 bases). CDR3 sequence (DNA): TGTGCCAGCAGGCAAACGGCAGGGAGTATGAATCAGCCCCAGCATTTT. Amino acids: CASRQTAGSMNQPQHF.